This TCR beta chain was obtained from a study of T cells in Graves' hyperthyroidism and ophthalmopathy. Study-wide background: At initial diagnosis, before any treatment had begun, peripheral blood was obtained. Regarding the study as a whole: Most expanded thyroid clonotypes above 0.001 recurred in blood.

What was amplified from RNA transcripts were TCR beta CDR3 regions. HTBI primers were employed in a first-round RT-PCR of the TCR CDR3. TCRdb fed the multiplex PCR reads into MiXCR, producing one record per CDR3 protein. The profile shows about 420,000 distinct CDR3 sequences, roughly 15% of them singletons. Clinical symptoms, serum thyroxine, TRAb, thyroid ultrasound and orbital computed tomography established diagnosis. Trimming left V 2 bases short and J 3 bases short, with 5 bases between. The germline gives CDR1 SGHRS, CDR2 YFSETQ. The CDR3 is 12 amino acids. Notes on this clonotype: Its antigen is unidentified.

This receptor was taken from a woman younger than 30 with Graves' hyperthyroidism. The chain couples TRBV5-1 to TRBJ2-5; no clear D. The sample consisted of blood. The DNA of the CDR3 is TGCGCCAGCAGCTTAAGGGAAGAGACCCAGTACTTC. Translating gives CASSLREETQYF.